This T cell receptor (beta chain) was observed in a study of T cells after yellow fever vaccination. The study, taken as a whole, reports: Peaking on day 5 versus 15, the secondary response was faster but weaker. The booster saw the reappearance of most primary-vaccination clones (approximately 96% CD4, roughly 90% CD8).

For this clonotype: Antigen: not known.

Trimming cost V 4 bases and J 3 bases, with 13 bases left between them. The length of the CDR3 is 14 residues. Looked up from germline, CDR1 is SGDLS and CDR2 is YYNGEE. TCRdb called the 5' RACE reads again in MiXCR, with one record for every CDR3 protein. Among approximately 90,000 distinct CDR3 sequences listed, around 5.5% were seen once. The clonotype was recovered from a man in his late teens or twenties who received the YFV17D yellow fever vaccine. The rearrangement joins TRBV9 to TRBJ2-5; D gene unclear. The sample in question was CD8+ T cells sorted from PBMCs, obtained 10 days after the yellow fever booster vaccination. CDR3 in amino acids: CASSSWDMEETQYF. CDR3 in DNA: TGTGCCAGCAGCTCCTGGGATATGGAAGAGACCCAGTACTTC.